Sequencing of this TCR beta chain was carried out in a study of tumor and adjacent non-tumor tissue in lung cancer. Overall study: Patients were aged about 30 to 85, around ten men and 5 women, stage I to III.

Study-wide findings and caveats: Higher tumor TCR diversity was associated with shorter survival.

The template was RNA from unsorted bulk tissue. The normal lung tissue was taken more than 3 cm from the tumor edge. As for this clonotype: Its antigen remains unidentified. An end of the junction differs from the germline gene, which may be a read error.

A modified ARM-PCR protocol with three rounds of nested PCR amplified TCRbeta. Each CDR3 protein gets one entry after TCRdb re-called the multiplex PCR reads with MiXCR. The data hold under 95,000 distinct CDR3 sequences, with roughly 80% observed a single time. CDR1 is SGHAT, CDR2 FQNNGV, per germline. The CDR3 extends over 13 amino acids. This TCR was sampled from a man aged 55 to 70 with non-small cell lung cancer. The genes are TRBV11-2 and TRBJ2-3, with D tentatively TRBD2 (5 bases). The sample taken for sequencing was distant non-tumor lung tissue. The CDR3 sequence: CASSLGGPDTYCF. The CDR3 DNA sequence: TGTGCCAGCAGCTTAGGAGGGCCAGATACGTACTGTTTT.